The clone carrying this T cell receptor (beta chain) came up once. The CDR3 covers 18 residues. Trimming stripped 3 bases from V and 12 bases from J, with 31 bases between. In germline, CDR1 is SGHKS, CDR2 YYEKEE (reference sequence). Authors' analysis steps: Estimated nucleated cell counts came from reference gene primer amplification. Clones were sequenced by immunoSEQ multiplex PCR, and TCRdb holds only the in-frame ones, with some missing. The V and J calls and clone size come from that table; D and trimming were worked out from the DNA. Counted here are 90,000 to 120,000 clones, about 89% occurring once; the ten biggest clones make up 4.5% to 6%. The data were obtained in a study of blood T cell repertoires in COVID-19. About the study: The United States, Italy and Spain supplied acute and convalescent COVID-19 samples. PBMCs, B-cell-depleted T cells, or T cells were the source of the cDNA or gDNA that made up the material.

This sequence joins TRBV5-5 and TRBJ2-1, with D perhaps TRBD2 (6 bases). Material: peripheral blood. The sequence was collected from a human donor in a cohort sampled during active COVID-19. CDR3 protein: CASSSPILFRRGSSRQFF. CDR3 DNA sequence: TGTGCCAGCAGCTCCCCTATATTGTTTCGACGGGGGAGTTCTAGGCAGTTCTTC.